Below, 3 T cell receptor beta chains from the same sample are listed, as sequenced in a study of beta chain features in type 1 diabetes (dated by TCRdb to the late 2010s). Here is what the overall study found, with its caveats: Type 1 diabetes patients showed a moderate but significant shortening of TCRB CDR3 length in all four CD4+ subsets.

Their antigens are not known. The library came from the immunoSEQ multiplex PCR assay. The High Capacity cDNA Reverse Transcription Kit was used to reverse transcribe all of the isolated RNA, meaning that expressed TCRB transcripts were what got sequenced. TCRdb holds this immuneACCESS table with in-frame rearrangements only. Some clones are missing; in checked studies, unresolved V genes explain under half, and the rest has no known cause. This sample comprises some 250,000 clones, around 9.9% of them detected only once. Around 0.017% of the sample belongs to the ten largest clones. What was sequenced was naive CD4+ T cells from blood. Taken with the paper, the label for cell subset or site translates to: true naive CD4+ T cells. These receptors all stem from a man in his thirties or forties with type 1 diabetes.

This clone was counted between two and nine times. This rearrangement joins TRBV20-1 to TRBJ2-7; D remains unclear. The germline V and J ends were trimmed by 3 bases and 4 bases, with 7 bases remaining between them. The V gene's germline CDR1 is DFQATT and CDR2 SNEGSKA (reference sequence). The CDR3 is 11 residues long. DNA of the CDR3: TGCAGTGCTAGTCTCGGGTACGAGCAGTACTTC. Translation gives CSASLGYEQYF.

This chain's CDR3 is CASSYEGVAYEQYF. DNA for the CDR3: TGTGCCAGCAGTTACGAGGGGGTAGCCTACGAGCAGTACTTC. The genes are TRBV6-6 and TRBJ2-7; D might be TRBD1 (6 bases). CDR1 is MNHNY, CDR2 SVGAGI, per germline (reference sequence). V lost 2 bases and J lost 2, with 10 bases in between. This CDR3 has 14 amino acids.

The V gene is TRBV7-2, the J gene TRBJ2-1; perhaps TRBD2 as D (6 bases). Germline V lookup: CDR1 SGHTA, CDR2 FQGNSA. Trimming left V 5 bases short and J 9 bases short, with 14 bases between. CDR3 size: 13 residues. The CDR3 sequence is CASSPREVGEQFF. The CDR3 DNA reads TGTGCCAGCAGCCCCAGGGAGGTGGGTGAGCAGTTCTTC.